The 22 T cell receptor beta chains listed next were all sequenced from one sample in a study of T cell responses to AZD1222 COVID-19 vaccine. Sequencing used immunoSEQ multiplex PCR; TCRdb keeps in-frame clones, though not all of them. The sample shows roughly 150,000 clones, less than 95% of them seen only once. The sample here was peripheral blood, taken 28 days after the second AZD1222 dose. All receptors derive from an adult who received the AZD1222 COVID-19 vaccine.

The rearrangement links TRBV7-9 to TRBJ2-5; maybe TRBD2 (6 bases). In germline, CDR1 is SEHNR, CDR2 FQNEAQ (reference sequence). Trimming stripped 1 base from V and 7 bases from J, with 19 bases between. The CDR3 sequence is 16 residues long. CDR3 DNA: TGTGCCAGCAGCTTAGGGAGGGACCACCGTGCGGGGACCCAGTACTTC. Protein sequence: CASSLGRDHRAGTQYF.

This sequence joins TRBV28 and TRBJ1-2; D is possibly TRBD1 (5 bases). CDR3 size: 15 residues. Trimming shortened V by 8 bases and J by 0 bases, and 16 bases separated the two germline ends. CDR1 is MDHEN, CDR2 SYDVKM, per germline. The DNA for the CDR3 is TGTGCCAGCTCCCATGGGGCAGATCCTAACTATGGCTACACCTTC. It specifies CASSHGADPNYGYTF.

The CDR3 nucleotides read TGTGCCAGCAGCCAACGGGGGGCCCTCTACGAGCAGTACTTC. Translating gives CASSQRGALYEQYF. V usage is TRBV4-2 and J usage is TRBJ2-7; D perhaps matches TRBD2 (7 bases). The CDR3 contains 14 residues. Germline CDR1 and CDR2: LGHNA and YNFKEQ. V lost 2 bases to trimming and J lost 3 bases, with 11 bases between them.

V gene TRBV5-4 combines with J gene TRBJ2-5, with D possibly being TRBD2 (5 bases). The CDR3 runs 12 residues. Germline V gives CDR1 SGHNT, CDR2 YYREEE (reference sequence). Trimming took 4 bases from V and 5 from J, leaving 9 bases between them. CDR3 DNA sequence: TGTGCCAGCAGCCTAGCTTATGAGACCCAGTACTTC. Residues: CASSLAYETQYF. Looking up the rest from reference TRBV5-4 and TRBJ2-5 gives the full variable domain: ETGVTQSPTHLIKTRGQQVTLRCSSQSGHNTVSWYQQALGQGPQFIFQYYREEENGRGNFPPRFSGLQFPNYSSELNVNALELDDSALYLCASSLAYETQYFGPGTRLLVL.

This chain uses TRBV7-2 with TRBJ2-7, with D possibly TRBD1 on 6 matching bases. This CDR3 is 13 amino acids long. Looked up from germline, CDR1 is SGHTA and CDR2 is FQGNSA. V lost 5 bases, J lost 2 bases, and 10 bases lay in between. The CDR3 DNA follows: TGTGCCAGCAGCGGCAGGGGTCCCTACGAGCAGTACTTC. Its protein product is CASSGRGPYEQYF.

The chain has TRBV28 and TRBJ1-3; 7 positions match TRBD1. This CDR3 is 15 amino acids long. V gave up 4 bases and J gave up 4 bases; unmatched junction bases: 7. Germline V gene sequence: CDR1 MDHEN, CDR2 SYDVKM. The CDR3 nucleotides read TGTGCCAGCAGTTCGTCTACAGGGGTAGGAAACACCATATATTTT. Amino acid sequence: CASSSSTGVGNTIYF. The whole variable domain, remainder taken from reference TRBV28 and TRBJ1-3, is DVKVTQSSRYLVKRTGEKVFLECVQDMDHENMFWYRQDPGLGLRLIYFSYDVKMKEKGDIPEGYSVSREKKERFSLILESASTNQTSMYLCASSSSTGVGNTIYFGEGSWLTVV.

V usage is TRBV11-2 and J usage is TRBJ2-3; D unresolved. Germline CDR1 is SGHAT and CDR2 is FQNNGV. Trimming took 6 bases from V and 0 from J, leaving 10 bases between them. CDR3 length equals 14 residues. This chain's CDR3 is CASSVVLSTDTQYF. The DNA of the CDR3 is TGTGCCAGCAGTGTAGTCCTTAGCACAGATACGCAGTATTTT.

The chain couples TRBV18 to TRBJ2-2, with a possible D match to TRBD1 (5 bases). Trimming pared 4 bases from V and 5 bases from J, leaving 14 bases between. The CDR3 consists of 15 residues. Germline CDR1 and CDR2: KGHSH and LQKENI. In nucleotides, the CDR3 is TGTGCCAGCTCACTGGGGCAGGGAAGAACCGGGGAGCTGTTTTTT. Translation gives CASSLGQGRTGELFF.

The CDR3 reads CASSLGPSYNEQFF. The DNA of the CDR3 is TGCGCCAGCAGCTTGGGACCAAGCTACAATGAGCAGTTCTTC. The V and J genes are TRBV5-1 and TRBJ2-1; D call uncertain. CDR3 size: 14 residues. In germline, CDR1 is SGHRS, CDR2 YFSETQ. V was clipped by 0 bases and J by 3 bases, with 7 bases between them. The full variable domain, completed using reference TRBV5-1 and TRBJ2-1, is KAGVTQTPRYLIKTRGQQVTLSCSPISGHRSVSWYQQTPGQGLQFLFEYFSETQRNKGNFPGRFSGRQFSNSRSEMNVSTLELGDSALYLCASSLGPSYNEQFFGPGTRLTVL.

The chain has TRBV5-1 and TRBJ1-1, with 7 bases aligning to TRBD1. The CDR3 extends over 15 amino acids. With 3 bases clipped from V and 4 bases from J, the junction kept 9 bases outside the gene matches. CDR1 SGHRS and CDR2 YFSETQ come from the germline V gene. CDR3 protein: CASSSLEQGFTEAFF. The DNA of the CDR3 is TGCGCCAGCAGCTCTTTGGAACAGGGGTTCACTGAAGCTTTCTTT. Drawing the rest from reference TRBV5-1 and TRBJ1-1, the complete variable domain is KAGVTQTPRYLIKTRGQQVTLSCSPISGHRSVSWYQQTPGQGLQFLFEYFSETQRNKGNFPGRFSGRQFSNSRSEMNVSTLELGDSALYLCASSSLEQGFTEAFFGQGTRLTVV.

This clone was seen more than once but under ten times. The chain links TRBV21-1 to TRBJ1-2. TRBV21-1 is a recognized pseudogene. CDR3 size: 17 residues. As DNA, the CDR3 is TGTGCCAGCAGCAAACACCCCTACCCGGGAGGAGAGAATGGCTACACCTTC. Translation gives CASSKHPYPGGENGYTF.

The chain employs TRBV30 and TRBJ1-2, with 7 bases matching TRBD1. CDR1 and CDR2 (germline): GTSNPN, SVGIG (reference sequence). This CDR3 is 13 amino acids long. The J segment lost 2 bases and the V segment lost 3 bases, leaving 3 bases of the junction unmatched. The CDR3 nucleotides are TGTGCCTGGAGCCCGGGACAGAACTATGGCTACACCTTC. It codes for CAWSPGQNYGYTF. Together with reference TRBV30 and TRBJ1-2, the CDR3 gives the full variable domain: SQTIHQWPATLVQPVGSPLSLECTVEGTSNPNLYWYRQAAGRGLQLLFYSVGIGQISSEVPQNLSASRPQDRQFILSSKKLLLSDSGFYLCAWSPGQNYGYTFGSGTRLTVV.

This clone was counted only a few times. The chain links TRBV5-1 to TRBJ2-1; no clear D. The germline V and J ends were trimmed by 2 bases and 2 bases, with 11 bases remaining between them. CDR3 length equals 15 residues. Germline values: CDR1 SGHRS, CDR2 YFSETQ. The CDR3 DNA is TGCGCCAGCAGCTTTTTGCCGGGCGCCTACAATGAGCAGTTCTTC. Amino acids: CASSFLPGAYNEQFF.

The rearrangement joins TRBV4-2 to TRBJ2-1, with D hard to call. Trimming removed 1 base at V and 8 bases at J, with 6 bases between. This CDR3 is 12 amino acids long. Germline V gene data show CDR1 as LGHNA and CDR2 as YNFKEQ. The CDR3 loop is CASSQGEYEQFF. CDR3 DNA sequence: TGTGCCAGCAGCCAAGGCGAGTATGAGCAGTTCTTC.

This chain joins TRBV11-3 and TRBJ1-1; maybe TRBD1 (5 bases). V was pared by 5 bases and J by 1 base, with 17 bases between. The germline CDR1 and CDR2 sequences are SGHNT and YENEEA. This CDR3 is 16 amino acids long. CDR3 nucleotide sequence: TGTGCCAGCAGCCCCAATATGGGGGGAGGGAACACTGAAGCTTTCTTT. Translating gives CASSPNMGGGNTEAFF.

The V call is TRBV4-1, the J call TRBJ1-5, with D tentatively TRBD1 (6 bases). The CDR3 sequence is 15 residues long. V was cut by 0 bases and J by 5 bases, with 11 bases left in between. CDR1 MGHRA and CDR2 YSYEKL come from the germline V gene. In DNA, the CDR3 is TGCGCCAGCAGCCAAGAGGCAGGGGTAGATCAGCCCCAGCATTTT. Translation gives CASSQEAGVDQPQHF.

The rearrangement uses TRBV9 and TRBJ2-1, with D perhaps TRBD2 (5 bases). The CDR3 spans 15 residues. CDR1 and CDR2 (germline): SGDLS, YYNGEE. The germline V and J ends were trimmed by 1 base and 7 bases, with 15 bases remaining between them. CDR3 amino acids: CASSVLEGGGNEQFF. Here the CDR3 DNA reads TGTGCCAGCAGCGTATTGGAAGGAGGTGGGAATGAGCAGTTCTTC. The complete variable domain, with remaining parts taken from reference TRBV9 and TRBJ2-1, reads DSGVTQTPKHLITATGQRVTLRCSPRSGDLSVYWYQQSLDQGLQFLIQYYNGEERAKGNILERFSAQQFPDLHSELNLSSLELGDSALYFCASSVLEGGGNEQFFGPGTRLTVL.

This chain joins TRBV5-1 and TRBJ2-7; 9 positions agree with TRBD2. From germline, CDR1 is SGHRS and CDR2 YFSETQ. The trim removed 0 bases at V and 0 bases at J, leaving 4 bases unmatched. The CDR3 is 16 amino acids. DNA of the CDR3: TGCGCCAGCAGCTTGGAAGGGACTAGCTCCTCCTACGAGCAGTACTTC. The encoded protein is CASSLEGTSSSYEQYF.

J is TRBJ1-1 and V is TRBV7-2; 10 nucleotides align to TRBD1. Germline V lookup: CDR1 SGHTA, CDR2 FQGNSA. The CDR3 consists of 14 residues. J lost 3 bases, V lost 5 bases, and 3 bases had no gene match. Written as DNA, the CDR3 is TGTGCCAGCAGCCGGACAGGGGGAGACACTGAAGCTTTCTTT. It encodes CASSRTGGDTEAFF.

This clone was seen once. The same CDR3 also results from other DNA sequences found in this sample. V gene TRBV2 combines with J gene TRBJ1-2; 9 positions match TRBD1. Germline CDR1 reads SNHLY; CDR2 reads FYNNEI. Losses at the gene ends were 6 bases for V and 4 bases for J; bases not matched to a gene: 3. This CDR3 region has 13 residues. Written as DNA, the CDR3 is TGTGCCAGCAGCGGGACAGGGCTCTATGGCTACACCTTC. It encodes CASSGTGLYGYTF.

The chain is built from TRBV5-1 and TRBJ2-5; 8 nucleotides line up with TRBD2. The CDR3 sequence is 14 residues long. The V gene's germline CDR1 is SGHRS and CDR2 YFSETQ. The J segment lost 2 bases and the V segment lost 4 bases, leaving 4 bases of the junction unmatched. Written as DNA, the CDR3 is TGCGCCAGCAGCCCGGGACTAGATCAAGAGACCCAGTACTTC. Residues: CASSPGLDQETQYF.

This chain joins TRBV30 and TRBJ2-1; D is unresolved. V was cut by 5 bases and J by 5 bases, with 13 bases left in between. The CDR3 length is 13 residues. CDR1 GTSNPN and CDR2 SVGIG come from the germline V gene (reference sequence). DNA for the CDR3: TGTGCCTGGGGCCCCAGTCCCCACAATGAGCAGTTCTTC. This gives the protein CAWGPSPHNEQFF. Full variable domain (rest looked up from reference TRBV30 and TRBJ2-1): SQTIHQWPATLVQPVGSPLSLECTVEGTSNPNLYWYRQAAGRGLQLLFYSVGIGQISSEVPQNLSASRPQDRQFILSSKKLLLSDSGFYLCAWGPSPHNEQFFGPGTRLTVL.